The clone carrying this TCR beta chain was picked up many times. Antigen unknown. Semi-nested PCR with Nested Universal Primer A followed constant-region reverse priming of full-length variable regions. TCRdb analysed the 5' RACE reads with MiXCR anew, one entry per CDR3 protein. The sample comprises 30,000 or so distinct CDR3 sequences, approximately 25% of which are singletons, and approximately 4.3% rests with the top ten. The V end lost 4 bases, the J end lost 0 bases, and 12 bases lay between the germline ends. From germline, CDR1 is KGHDR and CDR2 SFDVKD. This CDR3 is 16 amino acids long. Study conclusions and caveats: Larger-cohort validation covered only one TCR beta V-J rearrangement. Tumor memory CD4+ T cell TCR gene usage was found to cluster with blood and lymph node memory CD4+ cells and with lymph node naive CD4+ cells.

Sequencing was carried out using memory CD4+ T cells sorted from blood. The subset here: memory CD4+ T cells, CD4+CD45RO+CD25-. V gene TRBV24-1 combines with J gene TRBJ2-1, with D maybe TRBD1 (5 bases). The clonotype was recovered from a female donor with breast cancer. CDR3: CATSELRDSSYNEQFF. The CDR3 DNA reads TGTGCCACCAGTGAGCTCAGGGATTCCTCCTACAATGAGCAGTTCTTC.